This TCR beta chain originates from a study of cytomegalovirus exposure and HLA in healthy donors. In the PCR, 60 Vbeta and 13 Jbeta primers were used. Assay: immunoSEQ multiplex PCR; the TCRdb copy retains only in-frame clones and omits some. Here the sample spans about 160,000 clones, approximately 80% being singletons. This CDR3 spans 15 amino acids. The germline gives CDR1 SQVTM, CDR2 ANQGSEA. V was cut by 7 bases and J by 11 bases, with 29 bases left in between. The count of this clone is one. The chain employs TRBV29-1 and TRBJ2-5; possibly TRBD2 for D (6 bases). The receptor was isolated from a boy aged 2-15 years in good health and CMV-seronegative. Input material: PBMCs. The DNA for the CDR3 is TGCAGCGCTGTGGGTTCCCAGGGCGGAGGGATGGGGCAGTACTTC. Its translation: CSAVGSQGGGMGQYF.